The table lists the clone carrying this T cell receptor (beta chain) with a few counts. This specimen belongs to a study of shared clonotypes between healthy human individuals. Between the trimmed V and J ends, which lost 3 bases and 5 bases, there was a span of 8 bases. The germline V gene encodes CDR1 SGHDN and CDR2 FVKESK. The CDR3 extends over 13 amino acids. Measured with immunoSEQ multiplex PCR; TCRdb has only the in-frame clones, and not every one. The sample consists of hundreds of thousands of clones, 73% of them appearing once. This receptor was taken from a woman aged 25 to 39 in good health. Sequencing input: memory CD4+ T cells sorted from blood. As to subset: CD45RA-negative fraction. The rearrangement links TRBV14 to TRBJ1-5; no firm D call. In nucleotides, the CDR3 is TGTGCCAGCAGCCAGAACGAGGATCAGCCCCAGCATTTT. Its translation: CASSQNEDQPQHF.